A selection of T cell receptor beta chains follows, all from one sample in a study of blood T cell repertoires in COVID-19. Profiling relied on immunoSEQ multiplex PCR, and the TCRdb table lists in-frame clones only, not all of them. The repertoire includes 250,000 to 400,000 clones, 90% of them detected once, and less than 3.5% sits in the top ten. Source material: peripheral blood. Receptor source: a woman younger than 45 with COVID-19, enrolled during active disease. Both conserved end residues are part of each CDR3. Fields, in order: V gene, J gene, clone size, D gene, CDR3 DNA, CDR3 protein. The D gene is left open where the match is weak. Clone sizes are given selectively: once, few, many, or a class where the clone is expanded.

v_gene: TRBV5-1
j_gene: TRBJ1-2
abundance: NA
d_gene: TRBD1
CDR3nt: TGCGCCAGCAGCCCGGGACAGGGCGCTTCTAACTATGGCTACACCTTC
CDR3aa: CASSPGQGASNYGYTF

v_gene: TRBV3-1/TRBV3-2
j_gene: TRBJ1-4
abundance: NA
d_gene: NA
CDR3nt: TGTGCCAGCAGCCCGCTAGCCGGGAATGAAAAACTGTTTTTT
CDR3aa: CASSPLAGNEKLFF

v_gene: TRBV3-1/TRBV3-2
j_gene: TRBJ2-7
abundance: NA
d_gene: NA
CDR3nt: TGTGCCAGCAGCCAATGGGGCCAGAGCTCCTACGAGCAGTACTTC
CDR3aa: CASSQWGQSSYEQYF

v_gene: TRBV6-4
j_gene: TRBJ2-1
abundance: few
d_gene: TRBD2
CDR3nt: TGTGCCAGCAGTTTAGCGGGAGGGGTCAATGAGCAGTTCTTC
CDR3aa: CASSLAGGVNEQFF

v_gene: TRBV28
j_gene: TRBJ1-2
abundance: few
d_gene: TRBD1
CDR3nt: TGTGCCAGCAGGAAACGACAGGGGTATGGCTACACCTTC
CDR3aa: CASRKRQGYGYTF

v_gene: TRBV7-9
j_gene: TRBJ2-3
abundance: NA
d_gene: TRBD1
CDR3nt: TGTGCCAGCAGCTCTCCGGACAGGGGGCGCGAGACAGATACGCAGTATTTT
CDR3aa: CASSSPDRGRETDTQYF

v_gene: TRBV19
j_gene: TRBJ1-1
abundance: NA
d_gene: TRBD1
CDR3nt: TGTGCCAGTAGTAATGGACAGGGACGAACTGAAGCTTTCTTT
CDR3aa: CASSNGQGRTEAFF

v_gene: TRBV27
j_gene: TRBJ1-2
abundance: NA
d_gene: NA
CDR3nt: TGTGCCAGCAGACCCGGCGACAGTTCCTATGGCTACACCTTC
CDR3aa: CASRPGDSSYGYTF

v_gene: TRBV6-5
j_gene: TRBJ1-4
abundance: NA
d_gene: NA
CDR3nt: TGTGCCAGCAGTTACTCAACCAGGGCAACTAATGAAAAACTGTTTTTT
CDR3aa: CASSYSTRATNEKLFF

v_gene: TRBV5-1
j_gene: TRBJ2-2
abundance: NA
d_gene: NA
CDR3nt: TGCGCCAGCAGCTTGGTTGCGGTCACTGAAACCGGGGAGCTGTTTTTT
CDR3aa: CASSLVAVTETGELFF

v_gene: TRBV3-1/TRBV3-2
j_gene: TRBJ2-1
abundance: NA
d_gene: TRBD2
CDR3nt: TGTGCCAGCAGCCAAGCACTAGCGGGCTACAATGAGCAGTTCTTC
CDR3aa: CASSQALAGYNEQFF

v_gene: TRBV10-3
j_gene: TRBJ2-2
abundance: NA
d_gene: TRBD2
CDR3nt: TGTGCCATCAGTGCACAGCGGGAGGCCACCGGGGAGCTGTTTTTT
CDR3aa: CAISAQREATGELFF

v_gene: TRBV27
j_gene: TRBJ2-2
abundance: once
d_gene: TRBD2
CDR3nt: TGTGCCAGCAGTTCCAGGGGACTAGATTTCACCGGGGAGCTGTTTTTT
CDR3aa: CASSSRGLDFTGELFF

v_gene: TRBV3-1/TRBV3-2
j_gene: TRBJ1-1
abundance: NA
d_gene: NA
CDR3nt: TGTGCCAGCAGCCAACGACAGGACCGGAACACTGAAGCTTTCTTT
CDR3aa: CASSQRQDRNTEAFF

v_gene: TRBV18
j_gene: TRBJ2-1
abundance: NA
d_gene: NA
CDR3nt: TGTGCCAGCTCACCACTAAGGGAGCAAAACAATGAGCAGTTCTTC
CDR3aa: CASSPLREQNNEQFF

v_gene: TRBV9
j_gene: TRBJ1-6
abundance: NA
d_gene: NA
CDR3nt: TGTGCCAGCAGCGCCGGTGAAAATTCACCCCTCCACTTT
CDR3aa: CASSAGENSPLHF

v_gene: TRBV7-9
j_gene: TRBJ1-4
abundance: NA
d_gene: NA
CDR3nt: TGTGCCAGCAGCGGGATGGGAGCCCCGAATGAAAAACTGTTTTTT
CDR3aa: CASSGMGAPNEKLFF